The present TCR beta chain was sequenced within a study of molecular identifiers for immune sequencing clone quantification. This clonotype was counted ten times or more. TCRdb re-called the PCR reads with MiXCR, one entry per CDR3 protein. The table includes over 600,000 distinct CDR3 sequences, 15% to 20% detected once. Sequencing used naive CD8+ T cells from blood, with Jurkat cell RNA spiked in. Sample subset: FACS-sorted CD8+CD4-CCR7+CD45RA+ naive T cells. This sequence was found in a human donor in good health. Some libraries in this study had Jurkat cell RNA spiked in.

The CDR3 protein is CASSQDRGAQGEKLFF. The CDR3 DNA sequence: TGCGCCAGCAGCCAAGATCGGGGGGCGCAGGGTGAAAAACTGTTTTTT. V gene TRBV4-3 combines with J gene TRBJ1-4, with D perhaps TRBD1 (6 bases). Trimming shortened V by 0 bases and J by 7 bases, and 15 bases separated the two germline ends. Germline values: CDR1 LGHNA, CDR2 YSLEER. This CDR3 is built from 16 residues.